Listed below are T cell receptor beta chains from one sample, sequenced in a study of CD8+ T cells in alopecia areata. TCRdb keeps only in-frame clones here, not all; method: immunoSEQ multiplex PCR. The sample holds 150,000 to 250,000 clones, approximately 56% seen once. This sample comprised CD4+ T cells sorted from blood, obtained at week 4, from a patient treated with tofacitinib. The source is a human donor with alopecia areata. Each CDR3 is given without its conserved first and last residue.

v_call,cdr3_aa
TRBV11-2,ASSLGPTGVQETQY
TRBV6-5,ASSGTANQPQH
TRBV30,AWSRGANYGYT
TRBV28,ASSSTRTGEETQY
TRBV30,AWRGQGISTDTQY
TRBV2,ASRGDGDYGYT
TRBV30,AWNGGWDTGELF
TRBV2,ASSGGGNTEAF
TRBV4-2,ASSPGLRPTSGDTQY
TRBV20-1,SARDTQY
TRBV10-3,AISSGRAVDSPLH
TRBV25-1,ASMSANYGYT
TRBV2,ASSPGLTGELF
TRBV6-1,ASSSAGIANYGYT
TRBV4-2,ASSQDRVGQGGGYT
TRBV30,AWSLPGGADTQY